This T cell receptor (beta chain) was obtained from a study of T cells in women clearing cervical HPV infection. Study overall: Women with histologically confirmed HPV16-related CIN3 or worse, 2 with invasive cancer, served as cases.

A note on this clone: The antigen is undetermined. The read stops 3 residues short of the end of the CDR3; the missing end is completed from the germline J gene.

Data came from immunoSEQ multiplex PCR; TCRdb stores just in-frame clones and leaves some out. Here the sample table reports roughly 24,000 clones. Study observations and caveats: Unknown T-cell numbers per sample may underlie the richness differences.

The germline V and J ends were trimmed by 3 bases and 6 bases, with 15 bases remaining between them. The CDR3 runs 14 residues. Germline V lookup: CDR1 SGHAT, CDR2 FQNNGV. Material for sequencing was blood buffy coat. This TCR was recovered from a woman aged 18 to 75 with a cervical HPV16 infection that either progressed to CIN3+ or cleared (not recorded which). The gene calls are TRBV11-2 and TRBJ2-7; possibly TRBD1 for D (5 bases). The covered CDR3 bases are TGTGCCAGCAGCTTGGGGTCAGGGTACTCCGAG. This sequence encodes CASSLGSGYSE. The complete CDR3 protein is CASSLGSGYSEQYF.